One sample yielded the 21 T cell receptor beta chains listed below, sequenced in a study of identifying expanded T cells in peripheral blood. Using immunoSEQ multiplex PCR, the repertoire was profiled, and TCRdb retains in-frame clones only, with some absent. The sample carries about 100,000 clones, approximately 89% recorded once. The sequenced material came from blood. The origin of the receptors is a person aged 18-70 years in good health.

The chain is built from TRBV4-3 and TRBJ1-2, with D unresolved. This CDR3 comprises 15 residues. Germline CDR1 and CDR2: LGHNA and YSLEER. The V end was cut by 2 bases, the J end by 3 bases, with 13 bases between. The CDR3 nucleotides read TGCGCCAGCAGCCAAAATCACGGAGGCTACTATGGCTACACCTTC. It codes for CASSQNHGGYYGYTF.

The chain uses TRBV13 and TRBJ2-7; TRBD1 matches at 8 bases. Germline V gives CDR1 PRHDT, CDR2 FYEKMQ (reference sequence). The CDR3 consists of 16 residues. With 4 bases clipped from V and 1 base from J, the junction kept 9 bases outside the gene matches. CDR3 sequence (DNA): TGTGCCAGCAGCTCCCAACAGGGGGTCCTATCCTACGAGCAGTACTTC. It encodes CASSSQQGVLSYEQYF.

The genes are TRBV7-9 and TRBJ1-1, with a possible D match to TRBD1 (6 bases). Trimming took off 5 bases at V and 5 bases at J, with 21 bases between the two ends. This CDR3 has 16 amino acids. Germline CDR1 and CDR2: SEHNR and FQNEAQ (reference sequence). The CDR3 nucleotides are TGTGCCAGCAGCCCCGAACGGGGGCAGGGGTGGACTGAAGCTTTCTTT. The encoded protein is CASSPERGQGWTEAFF.

A single count supports this clone. V and J are TRBV5-6 and TRBJ1-1; D not resolved. CDR3 length equals 17 residues. The V gene's germline CDR1 is SGHDT and CDR2 YYEEEE. V shed 2 bases and J shed 1 base, with 18 bases lying between them. CDR3 in DNA: TGTGCCAGCAGCTTTAAGTCAGGCGCCGGGCCGAACACTGAAGCTTTCTTT. This gives the protein CASSFKSGAGPNTEAFF.

V gene TRBV6-1 combines with J gene TRBJ1-1; D is possibly TRBD1 (6 bases). The CDR3 totals 15 residues. The germline V gene encodes CDR1 MNHNS and CDR2 SASEGT. V lost 7 bases and J 1 base, leaving 16 bases between the germline ends. CDR3 coding DNA: TGTGCCAGCAATCCAGGGGCCCCTCCGAACACTGAAGCTTTCTTT. It yields the protein CASNPGAPPNTEAFF.

This clone was detected only once. This chain joins TRBV9 and TRBJ1-2; TRBD1 aligns across 9 bases. Trimming removed 4 bases from V and 3 bases from J; junction bases left unmatched: 4. The germline V gene has CDR1 SGDLS and CDR2 YYNGEE. The CDR3 has 14 residues. The CDR3 spells CASSSRTGDYGYTF. The CDR3 DNA reads TGTGCCAGCAGCTCACGGACAGGGGACTATGGCTACACCTTC.

The chain couples TRBV27 to TRBJ1-6, with a possible D match to TRBD1 (6 bases). CDR1 MNHEY and CDR2 SMNVEV come from the germline V gene (reference sequence). There are 16 residues in the CDR3. The germline V and J ends were trimmed by 5 bases and 6 bases, with 17 bases remaining between them. CDR3 bases: TGTGCCAGCAGTGACCGATTGACAGGATCTAATTCACCCCTCCACTTT. This gives the protein CASSDRLTGSNSPLHF.

The rearrangement uses TRBV2 and TRBJ1-6; TRBD1 matches 10 bases. Trimming at V came to 10 bases and at J to 2 bases, leaving 11 bases not matched to a gene. This CDR3 is built from 17 residues. The germline V gene encodes CDR1 SNHLY and CDR2 FYNNEI. The DNA of the CDR3 is TGTGCCACTTATGGGGGACAGGGGTACACCTATAATTCACCCCTCCACTTT. Protein product: CATYGGQGYTYNSPLHF.

J is TRBJ2-2 and V is TRBV11-3; D gene uncertain. This CDR3 has 13 amino acids. Germline V gives CDR1 SGHNT, CDR2 YENEEA. V lost 0 bases and J 9 bases, leaving 8 bases between the germline ends. CDR3 sequence (DNA): TGTGCCAGCAGCTTAGAACCGGACCGGGAGCTGTTTTTT. Protein: CASSLEPDRELFF.

The chain employs TRBV7-9 and TRBJ1-3; 9 nucleotides agree with TRBD1. CDR1 and CDR2 from the germline V gene are SEHNR and FQNEAQ (reference sequence). After removal of 6 bases from V and 4 bases from J, the junction contained 13 bases not matched to a gene. The CDR3 consists of 17 residues. The CDR3 is CASSSHKRTGVGNTIYF. The CDR3 coding sequence is TGTGCCAGCAGTTCCCATAAAAGGACAGGGGTAGGAAACACCATATATTTT.

This clone has a single count. This chain joins TRBV7-3 and TRBJ2-2, with D hard to call. Germline V CDR1 and CDR2: SGHTA, FQGTGA. The CDR3 loop spans 15 amino acids. V lost 5 bases, J lost 3 bases, and 13 bases lay in between. The CDR3 sequence is CASSPSPLDTGELFF. Here the CDR3 DNA reads TGTGCCAGCAGCCCATCACCCCTGGACACCGGGGAGCTGTTTTTT.

This clone appeared once. This chain links TRBV11-2 with TRBJ2-3; D is ambiguous. V lost 2 bases to trimming and J lost 5 bases, with 5 bases between them. Germline assignment: CDR1 SGHAT and CDR2 FQNNGV. The CDR3 has 12 amino acids. The CDR3 nucleotides are TGTGCCAGCAGCTTATATCGAGATACGCAGTATTTT. This gives the protein CASSLYRDTQYF.

This chain uses TRBV9 with TRBJ1-2; 9 nucleotides line up with TRBD1. Trimming removed 4 bases from V and 7 bases from J; junction bases left unmatched: 8. The CDR3 is 14 amino acids. In germline, CDR1 is SGDLS, CDR2 YYNGEE. The CDR3 loop reads CASSSRTGAGGYTF. CDR3 nucleotide sequence: TGTGCCAGCAGCTCACGGACAGGGGCGGGTGGCTACACCTTC.

Concerning this clone: Additional DNA sequences in this sample encode the identical CDR3. The genes are TRBV2 and TRBJ1-5; D might be TRBD1 (5 bases). CDR1 and CDR2 from the germline V gene are SNHLY and FYNNEI. Trimming pared 6 bases from V and 0 bases from J, leaving 6 bases between. This CDR3 is built from 13 residues. The CDR3 sequence: CASRTGSNQPQHF. CDR3 bases: TGTGCCAGCAGAACAGGTAGCAATCAGCCCCAGCATTTT.

The chain has TRBV19 and TRBJ2-7; the D gene is possibly TRBD2 (5 bases). The CDR3 is made up of 14 amino acids. Between the trimmed V and J ends, which lost 10 bases and 6 bases, there was a span of 22 bases. CDR1 LNHDA and CDR2 SQIVND come from the germline V gene (reference sequence). The CDR3 protein is CATAARLRIAEQYF. CDR3 DNA sequence: TGTGCCACCGCGGCCAGACTACGGATAGCCGAGCAGTACTTC.

The CDR3 spells CSVGIGSGANVLTF. The DNA of the CDR3 is TGCAGCGTTGGTATTGGAAGTGGGGCCAACGTCCTGACTTTC. V is TRBV29-1 and J is TRBJ2-6; the D is unclear. Trimming took 4 bases from V and 3 from J, leaving 10 bases between them. Germline CDR1 and CDR2: SQVTM and ANQGSEA. The CDR3 totals 14 residues.

This chain uses TRBV30 with TRBJ2-5; D is perhaps TRBD2 (7 bases). The CDR3 totals 15 residues. V lost 0 bases to trimming and J lost 6 bases, with 17 bases between them. Germline lookup yields CDR1 GTSNPN and CDR2 SVGIG (reference sequence). The CDR3 region is CAWSVGGGRGKTQYF. For the CDR3, the DNA is TGTGCCTGGAGTGTAGGGGGGGGTAGAGGAAAGACCCAGTACTTC.

To note about this clone: The junction shows a germline mismatch at one end, possibly a read error. V gene TRBV5-1 combines with J gene TRBJ2-7; D is uncertain. Germline assignment: CDR1 SGHRS and CDR2 YFSETQ. The CDR3 is made up of 15 amino acids. The CDR3 sequence: CASSLDLRSSSEQYF. CDR3 nucleotides: TGCGCCAGCAGCTTGGACTTGAGGTCGTCCTCCGAGCAGTACTTC.

V usage is TRBV6-1 and J usage is TRBJ2-3; either TRBD1 or TRBD2 may fit D (5 bases each). Trimming took off 6 bases at V and 5 bases at J, with 9 bases between the two ends. This CDR3 contains 12 residues. The V gene's germline CDR1 is MNHNS and CDR2 SASEGT. The CDR3 region has the DNA TGTGCCAGCAGGGGGGACGGAGATACGCAGTATTTT. Residues: CASRGDGDTQYF.

The V and J genes are TRBV30 and TRBJ1-2, with 10 bases lining up with TRBD1. CDR3 length: 11 amino acids. CDR1 GTSNPN and CDR2 SVGIG come from the germline V gene (reference sequence). The chain's CDR3 is CAGQGDYGYTF. Here the CDR3 DNA reads TGTGCTGGACAGGGGGACTATGGCTACACCTTC.

CDR3 sequence: CASLLSRNGGYGYTF. CDR3 bases: TGTGCCAGCCTCCTCTCCAGGAACGGTGGCTATGGCTACACCTTC. The chain combines TRBV6-5 with TRBJ1-2; D is unclear. CDR1 is MNHEY and CDR2 is SVGAGI in the germline V gene. V lost 8 bases to trimming and J lost 4 bases, with 20 bases between them. The CDR3 has 15 amino acids.